These 32 T cell receptor beta chains share one sample of origin, sequenced in a study of blood T cells in healthy people across ages (dated by TCRdb to between 2014 and 2016). Libraries were built with 5' RACE. Sequencing took place on an Illumina HiSeq 2500. A second PCR of roughly 7 to 11 cycles was performed with a sample-barcoded 5' primer and a J-beta primer mix. The public reads were reanalyzed by TCRdb: fastp trimming at Q25, MiXCR alignment, in-frame beta chains only. Rows merge per CDR3 protein into single entries with the most common DNA and genes. The sample has 710,000 or so distinct CDR3 sequences on record, roughly 20% of them singletons. 22% of the sample belongs to the ten largest clones. The sequenced sample was blood. These receptors came from a man between 65 and 85 years old in good health.

The gene calls are TRBV5-1 and TRBJ2-2, with 9 bases that match TRBD1. The trim removed 4 bases at V and 2 bases at J, leaving 6 bases unmatched. The germline V gene encodes CDR1 SGHRS and CDR2 YFSETQ. The CDR3 loop spans 16 amino acids. The CDR3 is CASSQRTGDNTGELFF. As DNA, the CDR3 is TGCGCCAGCAGCCAAAGGACAGGGGACAACACCGGGGAGCTGTTTTTT.

In this sample, this clonotype turned up a few times. The CDR3 spells CASSSARNEQFF. The CDR3 DNA sequence: TGTGCCAGCAGCTCCGCAAGGAATGAGCAGTTCTTC. This chain uses TRBV7-2 with TRBJ2-5, with unresolved D. The end of the DNA is better explained by TRBJ2-1, so the J call may be wrong. CDR1 is SGHTA and CDR2 is FQGNSA in the germline V gene. The CDR3 is 12 residues long.

J is TRBJ2-4 and V is TRBV5-1; D possibly corresponds to TRBD1 (7 bases). V lost 4 bases, J lost 6 bases, and 17 bases lay in between. Per germline, CDR1 SGHRS and CDR2 YFSETQ. This CDR3 has 15 amino acids. CDR3 sequence: CASSPEGAPRNIQYF. CDR3 coding DNA: TGCGCCAGCAGCCCGGAGGGGGCTCCTAGAAACATTCAGTACTTC.

This clonotype was counted at least ten times. J is TRBJ1-4 and V is TRBV29-1, with D maybe TRBD1 (6 bases). The CDR3 has 12 amino acids. From germline, CDR1 is SQVTM and CDR2 ANQGSEA. Trimming pared 6 bases from V and 8 bases from J, leaving 13 bases between. This CDR3 is CSVLGQWEKLFF. CDR3 DNA sequence: TGCAGCGTACTCGGACAGTGGGAAAAACTGTTTTTT.

This chain uses TRBV27 with TRBJ2-1; 9 bases match TRBD1. The junction had 5 bases not matched to a gene; V was cut back by 0 bases and J by 8 bases. The germline V gene has CDR1 MNHEY and CDR2 SMNVEV (reference sequence). The CDR3 has 15 amino acids. The CDR3 sequence: CASSLSWTGVDEQFF. The CDR3 DNA reads TGTGCCAGCAGTTTATCTTGGACAGGGGTCGATGAGCAGTTCTTC.

This clonotype has only a few counts. V gene TRBV6-5 combines with J gene TRBJ2-1; 7 bases line up with TRBD1. The J call may not be correct, given that the DNA end is closer to TRBJ2-7. CDR1 and CDR2 from the germline V gene are MNHEY and SVGAGI. CDR3 length equals 13 residues. As DNA, the CDR3 is TGTGCCAGCAGTGGCGGACAGGCGCAAGAGCAGTACTTC. This gives the protein CASSGGQAQEQYF.

DNA for the CDR3: TGCGCCAGCAGCCAAGATAGGAACATGAACACTGAAGCTTTCTTT. Encoded protein: CASSQDRNMNTEAFF. V and J are TRBV4-1 and TRBJ1-1; D ambiguous. Germline CDR1 and CDR2: MGHRA and YSYEKL. V lost 0 bases and J 0 bases, leaving 8 bases between the germline ends. The CDR3 sequence is 15 residues long.

This clonotype has at least ten counts. This chain joins TRBV29-1 and TRBJ2-5; D is uncertain. The CDR3 runs to 11 residues. With 4 bases removed from V and 1 base from J, the gap between germline ends came to 4 bases. The germline gives CDR1 SQVTM, CDR2 ANQGSEA. The CDR3 reads CSVVPQETQYF. The DNA of the CDR3 is TGCAGCGTTGTACCCCAAGAGACCCAGTACTTC. The full variable domain, rest sourced from reference TRBV29-1 and TRBJ2-5, is SAVISQKPSRDICQRGTSLTIQCQVDSQVTMMFWYRQQPGQSLTLIATANQGSEATYESGFVIDKFPISRPNLTFSTLTVSNMSPEDSSIYLCSVVPQETQYFGPGTRLLVL.

The V and J genes are TRBV7-9 and TRBJ2-7, with D unclear. The CDR3 runs 14 residues. V lost 3 bases and J 4 bases, leaving 13 bases between the germline ends. Germline CDR1 and CDR2: SEHNR and FQNEAQ (reference sequence). The CDR3 spells CASSFGRLGYEQYF. The CDR3 nucleotides read TGTGCCAGCAGCTTCGGCAGACTCGGATACGAGCAGTACTTC.

The chain uses TRBV29-1 and TRBJ2-5; 9 nucleotides align to TRBD1. The CDR3 covers 14 residues. CDR1 is SQVTM and CDR2 is ANQGSEA in the germline V gene. The junction had 9 bases not matched to a gene; V was cut back by 5 bases and J by 5 bases. The CDR3 is CSVLRDRDVETQYF. CDR3 sequence (DNA): TGCAGCGTTCTCCGGGACAGGGATGTGGAGACCCAGTACTTC.

The chain has TRBV6-1 and TRBJ2-7; no firm D call. Trimming removed 7 bases from V and 7 bases from J, with 14 bases in between. The CDR3 totals 12 residues. Germline CDR1 MNHNS, CDR2 SASEGT. As DNA, the CDR3 is TGTGCCAGCACTACTTTGCCGTGGGAGCAGTACGTC. It codes for CASTTLPWEQYV.

This clonotype came up a few times. The V and J genes are TRBV2 and TRBJ2-3; 7 positions agree with TRBD2. The germline CDR1 and CDR2 sequences are SNHLY and FYNNEI. The CDR3 covers 17 residues. The V and J ends lost 4 bases and 2 bases, in that order; junction bases with no gene match: 12. The CDR3 loop is CASSGGPRLADTDTQYF. The CDR3, as DNA: TGTGCCAGCAGTGGGGGACCCCGGCTAGCGGACACAGATACGCAGTATTTT.

This clonotype was observed at least ten times. This chain links TRBV20-1 with TRBJ1-5; D gene unclear. The CDR3 loop spans 15 amino acids. Looked up from germline, CDR1 is DFQATT and CDR2 is SNEGSKA (reference sequence). Trimming stripped 2 bases from V and 0 bases from J, with 11 bases between. Here the CDR3 reads CSARKSGYSNQPQHF. The CDR3 DNA follows: TGCAGTGCTAGAAAGTCAGGTTATAGCAATCAGCCCCAGCATTTT.

The rearrangement links TRBV6-5 to TRBJ1-6; maybe TRBD1 (6 bases). Germline assignment: CDR1 MNHEY and CDR2 SVGAGI. Trimming took 6 bases from V and 8 from J, leaving 11 bases between them. The CDR3 is 13 residues long. The CDR3 nucleotides are TGTGCCAGCAGCCGGGGGCACGATTCACCCCTCCACTTT. It encodes CASSRGHDSPLHF.

The chain is built from TRBV5-1 and TRBJ1-4, with 7 bases fitting TRBD1. This CDR3 contains 12 residues. With 7 bases clipped from V and 8 bases from J, the junction kept 5 bases outside the gene matches. Germline V CDR1 and CDR2: SGHRS, YFSETQ. CDR3 protein: CASGDSVEKLFF. The CDR3 DNA reads TGCGCCAGCGGGGACAGCGTGGAAAAACTGTTTTTT.

In its sample, this clonotype was seen a few times. The chain couples TRBV6-5 to TRBJ1-1; D gene uncertain. Germline CDR1 MNHEY, CDR2 SVGAGI. The ends were cut back, 0 bases at V and 0 bases at J, with 8 bases in the middle. The CDR3 is 15 amino acids. CDR3 protein: CASSYSIGMNTEAFF. The CDR3 DNA reads as TGTGCCAGCAGTTACTCGATTGGAATGAACACTGAAGCTTTCTTT.

The chain is built from TRBV4-1 and TRBJ2-1; tentatively, D is TRBD1 (6 bases). Trimming cost V 2 bases and J 5 bases, with 13 bases left between them. Germline values: CDR1 MGHRA, CDR2 YSYEKL. CDR3 length equals 15 residues. The CDR3 bases are TGCGCCAGCAGCCAACTTTTGGGGGCGAACAATGAGCAGTTCTTC. It specifies CASSQLLGANNEQFF.

The V and J genes are TRBV29-1 and TRBJ2-1; 7 bases are shared with TRBD1. The V segment lost 0 bases and the J segment 7 bases; nucleotides outside the gene matches: 0. CDR3 size: 12 residues. CDR1 and CDR2 from the germline V gene are SQVTM and ANQGSEA. DNA of the CDR3: TGCAGCGTTGAAGACAGGGGGAATGAGCAGTTCTTC. This gives the protein CSVEDRGNEQFF.

The sample holds a few counts of this clonotype. The chain is built from TRBV7-9 and TRBJ2-3; TRBD2 matches at 8 bases. The CDR3 loop spans 21 amino acids. Looked up from germline, CDR1 is SEHNR and CDR2 is FQNEAQ (reference sequence). After removal of 6 bases from V and 5 bases from J, the junction contained 28 bases not matched to a gene. The CDR3 region has the DNA TGTGCCAGCAGTTCTCTTCCGGGACGGGGGGGAGGCAAATCATCCGGAGATACGCAGTATTTT. Its protein product is CASSSLPGRGGGKSSGDTQYF.

The CDR3, as DNA: TGTGCCAGCAGCCTCCGGGACAGGGTGCACGAGCAGTACTTC. Translation: CASSLRDRVHEQYF. The chain uses TRBV7-9 and TRBJ2-7; 9 bases line up with TRBD1. CDR1 SEHNR and CDR2 FQNEAQ come from the germline V gene (reference sequence). The CDR3 has 14 amino acids. The trim removed 5 bases at V and 5 bases at J, leaving 7 bases unmatched.

CDR3 sequence reads: CASSLARELGYTF. The CDR3 nucleotides read TGTGCCAGCAGCTTAGCTAGGGAGCTTGGCTACACCTTC. The rearrangement joins TRBV7-2 to TRBJ1-2; D uncertain. Trimming shortened V by 0 bases and J by 7 bases, and 9 bases separated the two germline ends. There are 13 residues in the CDR3. Looked up from germline, CDR1 is SGHTA and CDR2 is FQGNSA.

The chain employs TRBV4-1 and TRBJ1-3; unclear D gene. This CDR3 region has 16 residues. Per the germline V gene, CDR1 is MGHRA and CDR2 is YSYEKL. The V end lost 0 bases, the J end lost 0 bases, and 9 bases lay between the germline ends. Written as DNA, the CDR3 is TGCGCCAGCAGCCAAGAACGACCAGGCTCTGGAAACACCATATATTTT. Its translation is CASSQERPGSGNTIYF.

The rearrangement joins TRBV6-5 to TRBJ1-2; no firm D call. Germline CDR1 is MNHEY and CDR2 is SVGAGI. The germline V and J ends were trimmed by 6 bases and 5 bases, with 13 bases remaining between them. The CDR3 is 13 residues long. CDR3 nucleotides: TGTGCCAGCAGCCCCGACTGGTGGTATGGCTACACCTTC. Amino acids: CASSPDWWYGYTF.

In this sample, this clonotype turned up a few times. J is TRBJ1-2 and V is TRBV12-5; D not resolved. Germline V gene sequence: CDR1 LGHNT, CDR2 FRNRAP. The CDR3 consists of 18 residues. V shed 0 bases and J shed 3 bases, with 20 bases lying between them. The CDR3 DNA follows: TGTGCTAGTGGTTTGGTACTTATTCCCGCGGGCGCAGACTATGGCTACACCTTC. Protein: CASGLVLIPAGADYGYTF.

This clonotype has at least ten counts. The rearrangement uses TRBV4-1 and TRBJ2-5, with D tentatively TRBD2 (5 bases). Trimming removed 2 bases from V and 5 bases from J, with 15 bases in between. The V gene's germline CDR1 is MGHRA and CDR2 YSYEKL. CDR3 size: 15 residues. CDR3 sequence reads: CASSQNGLQVETQYF. Here the CDR3 DNA reads TGCGCCAGCAGCCAAAACGGACTGCAGGTGGAGACCCAGTACTTC.

This clonotype was observed a handful of times. V gene TRBV7-2 combines with J gene TRBJ2-4; D unclear. The CDR3 consists of 13 residues. The V end lost 3 bases, the J end lost 7 bases, and 10 bases lay between the germline ends. Germline assignment: CDR1 SGHTA and CDR2 FQGNSA. DNA of the CDR3: TGTGCCAGCAGCTTTGGGGTCTGGAACATTCAGTACTTC. Encoded protein: CASSFGVWNIQYF.

This clonotype has a handful of counts. Without the conserved terminal phenylalanine or tryptophan, this CDR3 likely stems from a read error. The chain couples TRBV10-2 to TRBJ2-5; D uncertain. The V gene lost 3 bases and the J gene lost 4 bases, with 12 bases spanning the gap. The CDR3 has 14 amino acids. From germline, CDR1 is WSHSY and CDR2 SAAADI. The CDR3 coding sequence is TGCGCCAGCAGTGATTGGCAGACGGGAGAGACCCAGTACCTC. Its protein product is CASSDWQTGETQYL.

This chain links TRBV11-2 with TRBJ1-3; 7 positions match TRBD1. This CDR3 has 15 amino acids. Germline V lookup: CDR1 SGHAT, CDR2 FQNNGV. V trimming: 5 bases; J trimming: 2 bases; junction bases outside the gene matches: 6. CDR3 amino acids: CASSLTTGTGNTIYF. The CDR3 DNA is TGTGCCAGCAGCCTGACGACAGGGACTGGAAACACCATATATTTT.

This clonotype turned up a few times. One end of the junction varies from germline; a read error may be responsible. The chain joins TRBV19 to TRBJ2-1; TRBD1 matches at 7 bases. The J call may be incorrect, as the DNA end agrees better with TRBJ2-7. This CDR3 has 14 residues. The germline CDR1 and CDR2 sequences are LNHDA and SQIVND (reference sequence). CDR3 DNA sequence: TGTGCCACTAGTTGGGGACAGAGCTCCTACGAGCAGTACTTC. As protein: CATSWGQSSYEQYF.

In this sample, this clonotype turned up a few times. The genes are TRBV6-1 and TRBJ2-3, with unresolved D. The germline V gene has CDR1 MNHNS and CDR2 SASEGT. This CDR3 has 14 amino acids. Deletions cut 7 bases from V and 1 base from J, with 12 bases between. The CDR3 coding sequence is TGTGCCAGCAACCCGGCCCGGCGCACAGATACGCAGTATTTT. Its translation: CASNPARRTDTQYF.

The CDR3 nucleotides read TGTGCCACCGGTGACAAGCGGGAGAACGAGCAGTACGTC. Protein sequence: CATGDKRENEQYV. The chain carries TRBV10-3 and TRBJ2-1; TRBD2 matches 8 bases. Gene TRBJ2-7 matches the end of the DNA better, so the J call may be wrong. In germline, CDR1 is ENHRY, CDR2 SYGVKD. This CDR3 is built from 13 residues.

The DNA for the CDR3 is TGCAGTGCTGAACTAGCGGGGGGGCCCGGCACCGGGGAGCTGTTTTTT. Its translation is CSAELAGGPGTGELFF. The chain combines TRBV20-1 with TRBJ2-2; TRBD2 matches 13 bases. V was pared by 5 bases and J by 4 bases, with 7 bases of the junction left unmatched. Germline CDR1 and CDR2: DFQATT and SNEGSKA (reference sequence). This CDR3 is 16 amino acids long.